These 2 T cell receptor beta chains were all obtained from the same sample, sequenced in a study of siplizumab effects on memory and regulatory T cells (dated by TCRdb to about 2019). Library preparation was by the immunoSEQ multiplex PCR assay. Entries here come from immuneACCESS through TCRdb and include only in-frame sequences with V and J called. Some clones fail to appear in such tables; in the studies checked, an unresolved V gene covers under half of the shortfall, and the cause of the remainder is unknown. The sample profile shows approximately 50,000 clones; about 94% of them were found once. The ten largest make up over 15% of the sample. The sample was CD8+ T cells sorted from blood. These receptors all come from a human donor in good health.

The genes are TRBV4-1 and TRBJ2-2, with 9 nucleotides matching TRBD1. The V gene end was trimmed by 0 bases and the J gene end by 7 bases; junction bases not matched to a gene: 9. The CDR3 totals 17 residues. Germline CDR1 and CDR2: MGHRA and YSYEKL. Here the CDR3 DNA reads TGCGCCAGCAGCCAAGACTCCGGGACAGGGCTTATCGGGGAGCTGTTTTTT. The encoded protein is CASSQDSGTGLIGELFF.

This sequence joins TRBV19 and TRBJ2-7; D is unresolved. V was shortened by 3 bases and J by 7 bases, with 13 bases between the two germline ends. Germline CDR1 is LNHDA and CDR2 is SQIVND (reference sequence). The CDR3 extends over 13 amino acids. This CDR3 is CASSISHLREQYF. The CDR3 DNA reads as TGTGCCAGTAGTATCTCCCACCTCCGGGAGCAGTACTTC.